The subject of this entry is one T cell receptor (beta chain). Its antigen is not known. Before treatment, baseline tumor tissue was collected for sequencing. This specimen belongs to a study of circulating tumor DNA in untreated peripheral T-cell lymphoma. Study conclusions and caveats: Baseline tissues yielded approximately 82% and baseline serum around 67% tumor-specific clonotype detection.

Method: immunoSEQ multiplex PCR; TCRdb's copy keeps in-frame clones and lacks some. The table records 2,000 or so clones, 70% to 75% of them present only once. V lost 5 bases, J lost 0 bases, and 11 bases lay in between. CDR1 and CDR2 from the germline V gene are SGHDN and FVKESK. The CDR3 runs to 14 residues. Sequencing was performed on tumor tissue. This chain uses TRBV14 with TRBJ2-7, with D perhaps given as TRBD1 or TRBD2 (5 bases each). The sequence was collected from a human donor with peripheral T-cell lymphoma. The CDR3 region is CASSFSGASYEQYF. DNA of the CDR3: TGTGCCAGCAGCTTCTCCGGGGCCTCCTACGAGCAGTACTTC.